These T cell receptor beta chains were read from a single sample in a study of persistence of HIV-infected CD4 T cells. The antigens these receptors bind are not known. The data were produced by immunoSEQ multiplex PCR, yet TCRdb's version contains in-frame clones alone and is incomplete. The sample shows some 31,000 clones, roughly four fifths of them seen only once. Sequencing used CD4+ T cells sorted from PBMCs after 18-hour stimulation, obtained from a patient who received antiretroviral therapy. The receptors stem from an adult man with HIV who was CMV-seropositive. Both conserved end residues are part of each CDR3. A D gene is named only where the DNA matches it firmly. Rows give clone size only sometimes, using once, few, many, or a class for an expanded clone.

TGTGCCAGCAGTCGACAGGTATGGGGCACTGAAGCTTTCTTT	CASSRQVWGTEAFF	TRBJ1-1	TRBV27	-	-
TGTGCCAGCAGTGCGCTACAGGGCTATGGCTACACCTTC	CASSALQGYGYTF	TRBJ1-2	TRBV28	-	-
TGTGCCAGCAGCAGACAGGCCCCCTACGAGCAGTACTTC	CASSRQAPYEQYF	TRBJ2-7	TRBV7-2	-	-
TGTGCCATCAGTGAGTCCCAACTCCCTCACAATGAGCAGTTCTTC	CAISESQLPHNEQFF	TRBJ2-1	TRBV10-3	-	-
TGTGCCAGCAGCCAAGGGACAGGGGCAGTCTATGGCTACACCTTC	CASSQGTGAVYGYTF	TRBJ1-2	TRBV7-9	-	TRBD1
TGTGCCAGCAGCTTAGGTGCGGGATCGACTAATGAAAAACTGTTTTTT	CASSLGAGSTNEKLFF	TRBJ1-4	TRBV7-2	-	-
TGTGCCAGCAGCCTTTCCCCGGGGGCCGGGGAGCTGTTTTTT	CASSLSPGAGELFF	TRBJ2-2	TRBV3-1/TRBV3-2	-	-
TGTGCCAGCAGCAAGGAACAGGACTACGAGCAGTACTTC	CASSKEQDYEQYF	TRBJ2-7	TRBV6-1	-	-
TGTGCCAGCAGTCTGACGGGGTCTGGGGCCAACGTCCTGACTTTC	CASSLTGSGANVLTF	TRBJ2-6	TRBV3-1/TRBV3-2	-	-
TGTGCCAGCAGTTACGGACTAGCGGGGGGTCCCCAGGCAGATACGCAGTATTTT	CASSYGLAGGPQADTQYF	TRBJ2-3	TRBV6-2/TRBV6-3	-	TRBD2
TGTGCCGGGAGACGGGGGATCACAGATACGCAGTATTTT	CAGRRGITDTQYF	TRBJ2-3	TRBV7-2	-	-
TGTGCCACCAGCAGAGGAGTAGCGCAAGAGACCCAGTACTTC	CATSRGVAQETQYF	TRBJ2-5	TRBV15	-	-
TGTGCCAGCAGTTTTGTGGGTGGCTACACCTTC	CASSFVGGYTF	TRBJ1-2	TRBV28	few	-
TGCGCCAGCAGCAAGAATTTAGTCCGAGGACAGGGGAGGTCACCCCTCCACTTT	CASSKNLVRGQGRSPLHF	TRBJ1-6	TRBV5-1	-	TRBD1
TGTGCCACTTCCGGGACAGGGGATTCACCCCTCCACTTT	CATSGTGDSPLHF	TRBJ1-6	TRBV6-5	-	TRBD1
TGTGCCAGCAGCTCGACAGGGGGCATCGACGAGCAGTACTTC	CASSSTGGIDEQYF	TRBJ2-7	TRBV7-2	-	TRBD1
TGTGCCATCAGTATCGGGACAGCTAACTATGGCTACACCTTC	CAISIGTANYGYTF	TRBJ1-2	TRBV10-3	-	TRBD1